Described below is a single T cell receptor (beta chain) sequence and its context. The CDR3 has 12 amino acids. Trimming stripped 5 bases from V and 5 bases from J, with 9 bases between. This entry is derived from a study of CD8 T cells in Susac syndrome. As for the study in general: Patients with Susac syndrome who were sequenced included roughly 6 with active disease and fewer than ten in remission.

cDNA came from roughly 0.5 to 1 ug RNA primed by random hexamers. Each CDR3 protein is one row after TCRdb ran MiXCR on the immunoSEQ multiplex PCR reads. The repertoire holds about 140,000 distinct CDR3 sequences, with 85% to 95% as singletons. This chain uses TRBV12-3 or TRBV12-4 with TRBJ1-1; D uncertain. Sequencing was carried out using CD4+ T cells from PBMCs. This TCR derives from a human donor with Susac syndrome. The CDR3 DNA is TGTGCCAGCAGTCTACAACTGACTGAAGCTTTCTTT. Translation gives CASSLQLTEAFF.